Listed below are T cell receptor beta chains from one sample, sequenced in a study of T-cell memory formation after mild COVID-19. MiXCR, run by TCRdb on the 5' RACE reads, gives a single entry per CDR3 protein. This sample has around 200,000 distinct CDR3 sequences, with around 26% found just once. The specimen sequenced was PBMCs or a T cell subset sorted from them (not recorded which). These receptors originate from an adult woman who had mild COVID-19 (a few samples of this study predate the infection). Cell type and time point are not known. CDR3s include the opening cysteine and the closing phenylalanine or tryptophan. Fields, in order: D gene, J gene, clone size, V gene, CDR3 protein, CDR3 DNA. The D gene is left open where the match is weak. Clone size is shown for a subset of rows, as once, few, many or a class of expanded clone.

d_call: TRBD1; j_call: TRBJ1-1; clone_size: NA; v_call: TRBV7-2; cdr3_aa: CASSSRGPGSTEAFF; cdr3_nt: TGTGCCAGCAGCTCCAGGGGGCCAGGGAGCACTGAAGCTTTCTTT
d_call: NA; j_call: TRBJ2-1; clone_size: few; v_call: TRBV7-9; cdr3_aa: CASSTAGKYNEQFF; cdr3_nt: TGTGCCAGCAGCACGGCCGGGAAATACAATGAGCAGTTCTTC
d_call: TRBD1; j_call: TRBJ1-4; clone_size: few; v_call: TRBV30; cdr3_aa: CAWTGQGGEKLFF; cdr3_nt: TGTGCCTGGACGGGACAGGGAGGTGAAAAACTGTTTTTT
d_call: NA; j_call: TRBJ1-5; clone_size: NA; v_call: TRBV7-3; cdr3_aa: CASSLRPGEQPQHF; cdr3_nt: TGTGCCAGCAGCTTAAGGCCAGGGGAACAGCCCCAGCATTTT
d_call: TRBD2; j_call: TRBJ2-1; clone_size: NA; v_call: TRBV5-1; cdr3_aa: CASSPRDYNNEQFF; cdr3_nt: TGCGCCAGCAGCCCTAGGGACTACAACAATGAGCAGTTCTTC
d_call: TRBD2; j_call: TRBJ2-7; clone_size: NA; v_call: TRBV30; cdr3_aa: CAWSATSGYEQYF; cdr3_nt: TGTGCCTGGAGCGCGACTAGCGGCTACGAGCAGTACTTC
d_call: TRBD1; j_call: TRBJ1-1; clone_size: few; v_call: TRBV20-1; cdr3_aa: CSARAGQGTTEAFF; cdr3_nt: TGCAGTGCTAGAGCTGGACAGGGTACCACTGAAGCTTTCTTT
d_call: TRBD2; j_call: TRBJ2-1; clone_size: NA; v_call: TRBV19; cdr3_aa: CASSIAGVREFYNEQFF; cdr3_nt: TGTGCCAGTAGTATAGCCGGCGTGCGGGAGTTTTACAATGAGCAGTTCTTC
d_call: TRBD1; j_call: TRBJ1-2; clone_size: NA; v_call: TRBV5-1; cdr3_aa: CASSQTGANYGYTF; cdr3_nt: TGCGCCAGCAGCCAAACAGGGGCGAACTATGGCTACACCTTC
d_call: TRBD2; j_call: TRBJ2-7; clone_size: few; v_call: TRBV7-8; cdr3_aa: CASSSGSGRALGEQYF; cdr3_nt: TGTGCCAGCAGCTCGGGGAGCGGGAGGGCTTTAGGCGAGCAGTACTTC
d_call: NA; j_call: TRBJ2-7; clone_size: NA; v_call: TRBV3-1; cdr3_aa: CASSHVRRLSYEQYF; cdr3_nt: TGTGCCAGCAGCCACGTGAGACGCCTCTCCTACGAGCAGTACTTC
d_call: TRBD2; j_call: TRBJ2-1; clone_size: NA; v_call: TRBV5-1; cdr3_aa: CASSPGSGGRNEQFF; cdr3_nt: TGCGCCAGCAGCCCCGGGTCGGGGGGGCGGAATGAGCAGTTCTTC
d_call: NA; j_call: TRBJ2-5; clone_size: NA; v_call: TRBV7-9; cdr3_aa: CASSLGMGHLQETQYF; cdr3_nt: TGTGCCAGCAGCTTAGGGATGGGACACCTCCAAGAGACCCAGTACTTC
d_call: TRBD1; j_call: TRBJ1-1; clone_size: few; v_call: TRBV20-1; cdr3_aa: CSARKRGLMDRGGTEAFF; cdr3_nt: TGCAGTGCTCGCAAAAGAGGCCTCATGGACAGGGGGGGCACTGAAGCTTTCTTT
d_call: NA; j_call: TRBJ2-5; clone_size: few; v_call: TRBV2; cdr3_aa: CASTERGYEETQYF; cdr3_nt: TGTGCCAGCACCGAACGGGGTTACGAAGAGACCCAGTACTTC
d_call: NA; j_call: TRBJ2-4; clone_size: NA; v_call: TRBV20-1; cdr3_aa: CSASVGKNIQYF; cdr3_nt: TGCAGTGCTAGCGTCGGAAAAAACATTCAGTACTTC
d_call: NA; j_call: TRBJ1-1; clone_size: few; v_call: TRBV27; cdr3_aa: CASRKGGLSNTEAFF; cdr3_nt: TGTGCCAGCAGAAAAGGCGGTCTCTCGAACACTGAAGCTTTCTTT
d_call: NA; j_call: TRBJ2-5; clone_size: NA; v_call: TRBV24-1; cdr3_aa: CATSDLHGSTGETQYF; cdr3_nt: TGTGCCACCAGTGATTTGCATGGTTCCACGGGGGAGACCCAGTACTTC
d_call: NA; j_call: TRBJ1-3; clone_size: NA; v_call: TRBV4-3; cdr3_aa: CASSQDRTVSGNTIYF; cdr3_nt: TGCGCCAGCAGCCAAGATCGAACAGTCTCTGGAAACACCATATATTTT
d_call: NA; j_call: TRBJ1-1; clone_size: few; v_call: TRBV6-1; cdr3_aa: CASSERAVNTEAFF; cdr3_nt: TGTGCCAGCAGTGAAAGGGCAGTGAACACTGAAGCTTTCTTT
d_call: TRBD1; j_call: TRBJ2-1; clone_size: few; v_call: TRBV24-1; cdr3_aa: CATSDSGTESYNEQFF; cdr3_nt: TGTGCCACCAGTGACTCCGGGACAGAATCCTACAATGAGCAGTTCTTC
d_call: NA; j_call: TRBJ2-5; clone_size: NA; v_call: TRBV4-2; cdr3_aa: CASSQDWAQETQYF; cdr3_nt: TGTGCCAGCAGCCAAGATTGGGCCCAAGAGACCCAGTACTTC
d_call: NA; j_call: TRBJ2-2; clone_size: NA; v_call: TRBV6-1; cdr3_aa: CASSGVSMNTGELFF; cdr3_nt: TGTGCCAGCAGTGGAGTCTCAATGAACACCGGGGAGCTGTTTTTT
d_call: NA; j_call: TRBJ2-3; clone_size: few; v_call: TRBV7-9; cdr3_aa: CASRYNDGERTQYF; cdr3_nt: TGTGCCAGCAGGTATAACGATGGAGAGCGAACGCAGTATTTT
d_call: NA; j_call: TRBJ2-1; clone_size: few; v_call: TRBV11-2; cdr3_aa: CASSPSTGYLNEQFF; cdr3_nt: TGTGCCAGCAGCCCAAGTACAGGGTACCTCAATGAGCAGTTCTTC
d_call: TRBD2; j_call: TRBJ2-7; clone_size: NA; v_call: TRBV3-1; cdr3_aa: CASSSGLAGEYYEQYF; cdr3_nt: TGTGCCAGCAGTTCGGGACTAGCGGGGGAATACTACGAGCAGTACTTC
d_call: NA; j_call: TRBJ1-5; clone_size: NA; v_call: TRBV7-9; cdr3_aa: CASSSGTSTNQPQHF; cdr3_nt: TGTGCCAGCAGCTCGGGCACTTCAACCAATCAGCCCCAGCATTTT
d_call: NA; j_call: TRBJ2-1; clone_size: few; v_call: TRBV5-1; cdr3_aa: CASSYGGFSYNEQFF; cdr3_nt: TGCGCCAGCAGTTATGGGGGCTTCTCCTACAATGAGCAGTTCTTC